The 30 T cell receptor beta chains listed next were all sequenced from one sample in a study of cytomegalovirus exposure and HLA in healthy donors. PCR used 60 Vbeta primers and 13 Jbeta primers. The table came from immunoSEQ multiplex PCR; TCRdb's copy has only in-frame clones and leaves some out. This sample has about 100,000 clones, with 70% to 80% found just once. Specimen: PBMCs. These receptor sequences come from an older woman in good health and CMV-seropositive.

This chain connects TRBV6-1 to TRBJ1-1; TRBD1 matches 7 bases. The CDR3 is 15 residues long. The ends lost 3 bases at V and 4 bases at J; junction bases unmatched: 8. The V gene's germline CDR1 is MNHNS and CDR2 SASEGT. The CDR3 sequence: CASSEQTGLGTEAFF. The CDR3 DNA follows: TGTGCCAGCAGTGAGCAGACAGGGCTGGGCACTGAAGCTTTCTTT.

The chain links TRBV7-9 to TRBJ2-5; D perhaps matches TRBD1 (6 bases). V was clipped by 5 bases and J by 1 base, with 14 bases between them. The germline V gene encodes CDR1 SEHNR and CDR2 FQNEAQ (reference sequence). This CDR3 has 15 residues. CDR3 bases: TGTGCCAGCAGCCAGGGGCAGGGACCCCAAGAGACCCAGTACTTC. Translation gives CASSQGQGPQETQYF.

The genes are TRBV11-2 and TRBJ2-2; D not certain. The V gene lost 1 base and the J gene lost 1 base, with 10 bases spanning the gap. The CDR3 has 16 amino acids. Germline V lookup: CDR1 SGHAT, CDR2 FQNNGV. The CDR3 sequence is CASSLARPRNTGELFF. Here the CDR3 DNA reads TGTGCCAGCAGCTTAGCTAGGCCTCGGAACACCGGGGAGCTGTTTTTT.

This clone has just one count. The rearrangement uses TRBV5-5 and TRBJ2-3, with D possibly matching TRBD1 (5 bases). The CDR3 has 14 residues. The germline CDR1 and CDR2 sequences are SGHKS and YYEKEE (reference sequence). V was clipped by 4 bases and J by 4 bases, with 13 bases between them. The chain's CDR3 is CASSTGRNADTQYF. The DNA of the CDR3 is TGTGCCAGCAGCACAGGTAGAAACGCAGATACGCAGTATTTT. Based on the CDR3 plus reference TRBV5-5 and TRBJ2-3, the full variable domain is DAGVTQSPTHLIKTRGQQVTLRCSPISGHKSVSWYQQVLGQGPQFIFQYYEKEERGRGNFPDRFSARQFPNYSSELNVNALLLGDSALYLCASSTGRNADTQYFGPGTRLTVL.

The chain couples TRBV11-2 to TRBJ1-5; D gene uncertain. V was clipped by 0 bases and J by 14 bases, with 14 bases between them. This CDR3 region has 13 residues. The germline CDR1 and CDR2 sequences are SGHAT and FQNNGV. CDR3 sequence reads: CASSLDLVGVKHF. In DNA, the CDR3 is TGTGCCAGCAGCTTAGACTTAGTTGGTGTCAAGCATTTT.

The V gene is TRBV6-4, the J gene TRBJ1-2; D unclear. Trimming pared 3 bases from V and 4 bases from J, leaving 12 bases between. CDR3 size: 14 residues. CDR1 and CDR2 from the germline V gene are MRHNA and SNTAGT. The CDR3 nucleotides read TGTGCCAGCAGTGAACGGCCCGACACCTATGGCTACACCTTC. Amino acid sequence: CASSERPDTYGYTF.

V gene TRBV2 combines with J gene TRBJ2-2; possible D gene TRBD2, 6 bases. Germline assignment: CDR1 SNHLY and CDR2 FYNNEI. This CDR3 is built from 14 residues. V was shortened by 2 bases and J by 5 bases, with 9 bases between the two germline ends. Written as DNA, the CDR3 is TGTGCCAGCAGTGAATTACGGGGGACCGGGGAGCTGTTTTTT. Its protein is CASSELRGTGELFF. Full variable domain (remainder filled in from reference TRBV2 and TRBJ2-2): EPEVTQTPSHQVTQMGQEVILRCVPISNHLYFYWYRQILGQKVEFLVSFYNNEISEKSEIFDDQFSVERPDGSNFTLKIRSTKLEDSAMYFCASSELRGTGELFFGEGSRLTVL.

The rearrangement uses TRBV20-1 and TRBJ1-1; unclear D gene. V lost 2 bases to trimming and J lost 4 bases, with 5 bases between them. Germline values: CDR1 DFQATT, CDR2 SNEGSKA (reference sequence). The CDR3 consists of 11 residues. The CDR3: CSARRSTEAFF. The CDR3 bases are TGCAGTGCTAGACGGAGCACTGAAGCTTTCTTT.

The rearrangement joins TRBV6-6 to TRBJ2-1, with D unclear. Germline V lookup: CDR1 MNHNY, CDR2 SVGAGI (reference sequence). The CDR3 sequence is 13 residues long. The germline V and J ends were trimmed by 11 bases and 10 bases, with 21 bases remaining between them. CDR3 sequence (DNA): TGTGCCTCCTTGAGACTTCCCGTCGGGGAGCAGTTCTTC. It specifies CASLRLPVGEQFF.

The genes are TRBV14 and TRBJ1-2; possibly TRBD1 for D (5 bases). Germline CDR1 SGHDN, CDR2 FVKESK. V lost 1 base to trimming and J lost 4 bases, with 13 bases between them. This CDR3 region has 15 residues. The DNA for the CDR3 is TGTGCCAGCAGCCAAGTTAGGTCGGGGGTCTATGGCTACACCTTC. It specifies CASSQVRSGVYGYTF.

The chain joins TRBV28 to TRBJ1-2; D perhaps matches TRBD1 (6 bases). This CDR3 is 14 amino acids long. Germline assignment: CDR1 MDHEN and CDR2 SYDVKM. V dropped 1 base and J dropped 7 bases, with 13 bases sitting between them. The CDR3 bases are TGTGCCAGCAGTTTATCGGCAGGGGTAGGTGGCTACACCTTC. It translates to CASSLSAGVGGYTF.

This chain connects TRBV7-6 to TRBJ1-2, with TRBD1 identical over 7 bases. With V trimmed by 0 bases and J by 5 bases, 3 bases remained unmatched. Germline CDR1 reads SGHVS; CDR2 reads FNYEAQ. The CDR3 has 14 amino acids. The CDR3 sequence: CASSLAGQVYGYTF. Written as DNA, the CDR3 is TGTGCCAGCAGCTTAGCAGGACAGGTTTATGGCTACACCTTC.

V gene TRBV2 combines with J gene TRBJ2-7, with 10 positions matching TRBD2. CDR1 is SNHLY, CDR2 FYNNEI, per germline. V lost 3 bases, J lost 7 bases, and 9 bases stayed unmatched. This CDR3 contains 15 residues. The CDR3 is CASSDLEREGREQYF. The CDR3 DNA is TGTGCCAGCAGTGATCTTGAGCGGGAGGGCCGTGAGCAGTACTTC.

CDR3 bases: TGTGCCAGCAGCTTATGGGGCACCACAGATACGCAGTATTTT. It yields the protein CASSLWGTTDTQYF. J is TRBJ2-3 and V is TRBV7-3; weak D call: TRBD1 (5 bases). Germline CDR1 and CDR2: SGHTA and FQGTGA. Trimming removed 2 bases at V and 2 bases at J, with 8 bases between. There are 14 residues in the CDR3.

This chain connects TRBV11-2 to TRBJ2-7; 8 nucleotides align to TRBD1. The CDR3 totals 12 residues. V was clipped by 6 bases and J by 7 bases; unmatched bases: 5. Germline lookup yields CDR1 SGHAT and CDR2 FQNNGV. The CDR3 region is CASRQGQGEQYF. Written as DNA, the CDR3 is TGTGCCAGCAGACAAGGACAGGGTGAGCAGTACTTC.

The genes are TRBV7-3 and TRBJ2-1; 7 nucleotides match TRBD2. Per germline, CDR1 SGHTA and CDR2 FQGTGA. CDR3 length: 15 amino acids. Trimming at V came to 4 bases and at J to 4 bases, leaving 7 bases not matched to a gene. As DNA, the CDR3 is TGTGCCAGCAGCTATAGCGGGTCAGATTACAATGAGCAGTTCTTC. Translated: CASSYSGSDYNEQFF.

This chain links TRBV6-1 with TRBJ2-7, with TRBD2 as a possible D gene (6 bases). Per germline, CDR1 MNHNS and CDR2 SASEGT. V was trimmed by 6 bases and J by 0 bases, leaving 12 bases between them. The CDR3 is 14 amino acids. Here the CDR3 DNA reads TGTGCCAGCAGGGGGACTTTACTCTCCTACGAGCAGTACTTC. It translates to CASRGTLLSYEQYF.

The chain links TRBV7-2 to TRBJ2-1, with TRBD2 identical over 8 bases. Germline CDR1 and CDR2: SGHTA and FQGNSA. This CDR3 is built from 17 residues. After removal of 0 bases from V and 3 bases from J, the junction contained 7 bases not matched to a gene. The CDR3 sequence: CASSLAGGRGVYNEQFF. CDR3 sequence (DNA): TGTGCCAGCAGCTTAGCGGGGGGGCGGGGGGTCTACAATGAGCAGTTCTTC.

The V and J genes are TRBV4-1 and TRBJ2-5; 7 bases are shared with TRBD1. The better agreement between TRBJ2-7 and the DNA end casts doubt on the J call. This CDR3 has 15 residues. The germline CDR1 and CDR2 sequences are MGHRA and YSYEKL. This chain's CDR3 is CASSHATGIRYEQYF. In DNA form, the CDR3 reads TGCGCCAGCAGCCACGCGACAGGGATTCGGTACGAGCAGTACTTC.

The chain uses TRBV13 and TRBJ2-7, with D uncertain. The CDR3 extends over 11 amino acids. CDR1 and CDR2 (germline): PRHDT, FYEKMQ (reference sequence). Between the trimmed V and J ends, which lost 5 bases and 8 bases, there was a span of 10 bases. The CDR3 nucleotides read TGTGCCAGCAGCGCCGATGCGAAGCAGTACTTC. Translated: CASSADAKQYF.

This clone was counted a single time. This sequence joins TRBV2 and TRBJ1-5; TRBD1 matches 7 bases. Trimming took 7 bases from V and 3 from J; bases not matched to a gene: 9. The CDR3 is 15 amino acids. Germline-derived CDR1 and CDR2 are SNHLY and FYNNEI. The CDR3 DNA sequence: TGTGCCAGCAATTCACAGGGGCGCGACAATCAGCCCCAGCATTTT. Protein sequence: CASNSQGRDNQPQHF.

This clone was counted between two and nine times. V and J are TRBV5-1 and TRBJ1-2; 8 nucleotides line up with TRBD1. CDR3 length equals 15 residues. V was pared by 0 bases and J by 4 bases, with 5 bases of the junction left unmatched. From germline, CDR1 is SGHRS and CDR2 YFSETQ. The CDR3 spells CASSLGGQGTYGYTF. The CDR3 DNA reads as TGCGCCAGCAGCTTGGGAGGACAGGGTACCTATGGCTACACCTTC.

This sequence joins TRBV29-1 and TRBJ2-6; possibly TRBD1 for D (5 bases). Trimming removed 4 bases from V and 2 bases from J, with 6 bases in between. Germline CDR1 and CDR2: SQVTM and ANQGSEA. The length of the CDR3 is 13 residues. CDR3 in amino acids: CSVGRAGANVLTF. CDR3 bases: TGCAGCGTTGGCAGGGCTGGGGCCAACGTCCTGACTTTC.

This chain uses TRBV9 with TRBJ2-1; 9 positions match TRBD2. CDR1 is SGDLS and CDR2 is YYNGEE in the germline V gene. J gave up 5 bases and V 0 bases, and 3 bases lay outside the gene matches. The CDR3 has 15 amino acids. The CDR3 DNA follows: TGTGCCAGCAGCGTAGTAGCGGGAGATAACAATGAGCAGTTCTTC. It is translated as CASSVVAGDNNEQFF.

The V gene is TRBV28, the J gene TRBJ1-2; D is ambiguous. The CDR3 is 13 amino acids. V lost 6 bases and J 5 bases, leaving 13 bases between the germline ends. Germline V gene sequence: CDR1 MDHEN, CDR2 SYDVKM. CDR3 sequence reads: CASSPIQKYGYTF. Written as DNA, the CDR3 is TGTGCCAGCAGCCCAATACAGAAATATGGCTACACCTTC.

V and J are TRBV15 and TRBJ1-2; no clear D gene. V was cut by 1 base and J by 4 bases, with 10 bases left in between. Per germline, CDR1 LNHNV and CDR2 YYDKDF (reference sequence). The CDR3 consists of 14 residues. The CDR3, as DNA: TGTGCCACCAGCAGAGGGCAGGCCAGCTATGGCTACACCTTC. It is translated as CATSRGQASYGYTF. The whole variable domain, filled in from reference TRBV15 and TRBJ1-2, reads DAMVIQNPRYQVTQFGKPVTLSCSQTLNHNVMYWYQQKSSQAPKLLFHYYDKDFNNEADTPDNFQSRRPNTSFCFLDIRSPGLGDTAMYLCATSRGQASYGYTFGSGTRLTVV.

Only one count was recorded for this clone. The chain's CDR3 is CASSYSGGVGYGYTF. The DNA of the CDR3 is TGTGCCAGCAGCTATAGTGGGGGGGTCGGGTATGGCTACACCTTC. The chain has TRBV11-2 and TRBJ1-2; D is perhaps TRBD1 (5 bases). The germline V gene has CDR1 SGHAT and CDR2 FQNNGV. V lost 4 bases, J lost 5 bases, and 17 bases lay in between. The CDR3 runs 15 residues.

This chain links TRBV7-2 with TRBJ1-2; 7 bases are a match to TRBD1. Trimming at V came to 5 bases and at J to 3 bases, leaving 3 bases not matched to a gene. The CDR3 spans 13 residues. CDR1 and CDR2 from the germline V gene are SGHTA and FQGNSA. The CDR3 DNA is TGTGCCAGCAGCCCGGGACAGCACTATGGCTACACCTTC. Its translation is CASSPGQHYGYTF.

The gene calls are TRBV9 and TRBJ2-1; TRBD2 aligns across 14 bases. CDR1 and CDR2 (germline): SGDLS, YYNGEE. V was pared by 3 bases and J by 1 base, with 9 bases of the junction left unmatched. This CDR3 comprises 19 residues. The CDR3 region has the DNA TGTGCCAGCAGCGCTCCCTCCGGGACTAGCGGGAGATCCTACAATGAGCAGTTCTTC. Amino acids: CASSAPSGTSGRSYNEQFF.

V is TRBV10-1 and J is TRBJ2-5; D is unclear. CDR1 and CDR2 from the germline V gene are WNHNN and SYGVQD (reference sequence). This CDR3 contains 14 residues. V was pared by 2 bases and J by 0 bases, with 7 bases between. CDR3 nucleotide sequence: TGCGCCAGCAGTGAGACATCGTACCAAGAGACCCAGTACTTC. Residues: CASSETSYQETQYF.